What follows are 27 T cell receptor beta chains derived from one specimen sequenced in a study of CD8 T cells in ankylosing spondylitis (dated by TCRdb to about 2017). The library was prepared using 5' RACE. The sequencing machine was an Illumina HiSeq 2500. TCRdb handled the public reads itself, with Q25 trimming in fastp and clone calling in MiXCR, and kept productive beta chains. Under each unique CDR3 protein, matching rows form one entry showing the most common genes and DNA. The table for this sample lists fewer than 80,000 distinct CDR3 sequences; approximately 5% of them were counted only once. Around 2.2% of the sample rests with the top ten. Sequenced sample: blood, either unsorted or a sorted T cell fraction (not recorded which). Receptors originate from a male donor with ankylosing spondylitis or in good health (not recorded which).

This clonotype appeared many times. J is TRBJ2-5 and V is TRBV9, with 8 bases aligning to TRBD2. The CDR3 loop spans 14 amino acids. Germline V lookup: CDR1 SGDLS, CDR2 YYNGEE. With V trimmed by 5 bases and J by 2 bases, 5 bases remained unmatched. CDR3 region: CASSEAGAQETQYF. The CDR3 region has the DNA TGTGCCAGCAGTGAAGCGGGGGCACAAGAGACCCAGTACTTC.

This clonotype was counted many times. The chain combines TRBV28 with TRBJ1-6, with TRBD1 matching 11 bases. CDR3 length equals 15 residues. Per the germline V gene, CDR1 is MDHEN and CDR2 is SYDVKM. The V segment lost 6 bases and the J segment 8 bases; nucleotides outside the gene matches: 6. CDR3 DNA: TGTGCCAGCAGCAGGGACAGGGGGAAATATTCACCCCTCCACTTT. Amino acid sequence: CASSRDRGKYSPLHF.

This clonotype was found many times. The rearrangement joins TRBV6-2 or TRBV6-3 to TRBJ1-1; D gene uncertain. V lost 0 bases and J lost 7, with 12 bases in between. CDR3 size: 14 residues. Germline CDR1 MNHEY, CDR2 SVGEGT. CDR3 region: CASSYSNSLVEAFF. The CDR3, as DNA: TGTGCCAGCAGTTACTCGAACTCGCTTGTTGAAGCTTTCTTT.

This clonotype was observed many times. The rearrangement joins TRBV20-1 to TRBJ2-7; 8 positions agree with TRBD1. With 6 bases clipped from V and 1 base from J, the junction kept 11 bases outside the gene matches. The CDR3 has 15 amino acids. Germline CDR1 is DFQATT and CDR2 is SNEGSKA (reference sequence). CDR3 in amino acids: CSARRVWTGSYEQYF. As DNA, the CDR3 is TGCAGTGCACGGCGGGTATGGACAGGGTCCTACGAGCAGTACTTC.

There are many counts of this clonotype. The chain couples TRBV11-2 to TRBJ2-3; TRBD1 matches at 8 bases. V lost 2 bases, J lost 3 bases, and 13 bases stayed unmatched. Germline assignment: CDR1 SGHAT and CDR2 FQNNGV. CDR3 length: 18 amino acids. CDR3 DNA: TGTGCCAGCAGCTTACAACGTCCCCGACAGGGGTCAACAGATACGCAGTATTTT. Translation gives CASSLQRPRQGSTDTQYF.

There are many counts of this clonotype. The chain links TRBV12-3 or TRBV12-4 to TRBJ1-1, with a possible D match to TRBD1 (6 bases). The germline V and J ends were trimmed by 5 bases and 11 bases, with 24 bases remaining between them. The CDR3 has 15 residues. The CDR3 nucleotides read TGTGCCAGCAGTCGGGTATCCGGGACAACCACTCGGGCTTTCTTT. This sequence encodes CASSRVSGTTTRAFF.

This clonotype was seen many times. The CDR3 sequence is CASSLSPAGGYEQYF. In DNA, the CDR3 is TGCGCCAGCAGCTTAAGTCCAGCGGGGGGGTACGAGCAGTACTTC. The rearrangement joins TRBV5-1 to TRBJ2-7; 10 positions match TRBD2. V shed 2 bases and J 4 bases; nucleotides not matched to a gene: 6. Germline-derived CDR1 and CDR2 are SGHRS and YFSETQ. The CDR3 is 15 residues long.

At least ten counts were recorded for this clonotype. This rearrangement joins TRBV28 to TRBJ2-7; D is ambiguous. CDR1 MDHEN and CDR2 SYDVKM come from the germline V gene. With 5 bases removed from V and 7 bases from J, the gap between germline ends came to 12 bases. The CDR3 consists of 12 residues. CDR3 residues: CASSPPFREQYF. The DNA for the CDR3 is TGTGCCAGCAGTCCCCCATTTCGGGAGCAGTACTTC.

This clonotype was recorded once. A much larger clone sits a single nucleotide away, making a read error possible. The chain employs TRBV10-1 and TRBJ2-7; D uncertain. This CDR3 is 12 amino acids long. Germline V gives CDR1 WNHNN, CDR2 SYGVQD (reference sequence). With 3 bases removed from V and 7 bases from J, the gap between germline ends came to 10 bases. The CDR3 DNA is TGCGCCAGCAGTGAATCTATCGAGGAGCAGTACTTC. Its protein is CASSESIEEQYF.

The rearrangement uses TRBV7-6 and TRBJ2-1; 13 bases agree with TRBD2. Germline CDR1 reads SGHVS; CDR2 reads FNYEAQ. Unmatched junction bases numbered 7, after V lost 5 bases and J lost 9 bases. CDR3 length: 15 residues. In nucleotides, the CDR3 is TGTGCCAGCAGCCGCACTAGCGGGGGGGCGGGTGAGCAGTTCTTC. Protein product: CASSRTSGGAGEQFF.

This clonotype was recorded many times. This chain joins TRBV7-6 and TRBJ2-1, with 9 bases matching TRBD2. This CDR3 has 16 amino acids. Germline loops: CDR1 SGHVS, CDR2 FNYEAQ. V lost 1 base to trimming and J lost 7 bases; unmatched junction nucleotides: 8. The CDR3 loop reads CASSLDRGRGGNEQFF. As DNA, the CDR3 is TGTGCCAGCAGCTTAGATAGGGGGCGGGGGGGGAATGAGCAGTTCTTC.

The table lists this clonotype with a few counts. The chain carries TRBV5-1 and TRBJ2-1; a possible D gene is TRBD2 (6 bases). CDR3 length: 15 amino acids. CDR1 SGHRS and CDR2 YFSETQ come from the germline V gene. The V gene lost 2 bases and the J gene lost 4 bases, with 13 bases spanning the gap. In DNA form, the CDR3 reads TGCGCCAGCAGCTTTAACGGGGGTCCTTACAATGAGCAGTTCTTC. Encoded protein: CASSFNGGPYNEQFF.

There are many counts of this clonotype. The V gene is TRBV6-2 or TRBV6-3, the J gene TRBJ1-1; D uncertain. V gave up 8 bases and J gave up 4 bases, with 14 bases separating them. Germline CDR1 MNHEY, CDR2 SVGEGT. The CDR3 loop spans 13 amino acids. The CDR3 DNA reads as TGTGCCAGCGCAGGAGGGTTCAGCACTGAAGCTTTCTTT. The encoded protein is CASAGGFSTEAFF.

Ten or more counts support this clonotype. J is TRBJ1-2 and V is TRBV6-6; D call uncertain. The CDR3 consists of 13 residues. Germline-derived CDR1 and CDR2 are MNHNY and SVGAGI (reference sequence). Trimming removed 0 bases from V and 8 bases from J, with 10 bases in between. In DNA, the CDR3 is TGTGCCAGCAGTTACTCGCCAATTGGCGGCTACACCTTC. Protein sequence: CASSYSPIGGYTF.

This clonotype has just a few counts. It may be a read error: a sequence one base away is much more abundant. The chain joins TRBV20-1 to TRBJ2-5, with 10 bases matching TRBD2. The CDR3 is made up of 18 amino acids. Germline V gene data show CDR1 as DFQATT and CDR2 as SNEGSKA (reference sequence). This CDR3 is CCAKTLAGALGSAETQYF. The CDR3 DNA reads TGCTGTGCTAAAACCCTAGCGGGGGCCCTGGGGTCAGCTGAGACCCAGTACTTC.

The chain combines TRBV20-1 with TRBJ2-7, with 9 bases identical to TRBD2. The germline V gene has CDR1 DFQATT and CDR2 SNEGSKA (reference sequence). The CDR3 covers 14 residues. Germline trimming cut 6 bases from V and 2 bases from J; bases unmatched to any gene: 8. The CDR3 region is CSAASGDLTYEQYF. In DNA, the CDR3 is TGCAGTGCGGCTAGCGGGGACCTAACCTACGAGCAGTACTTC.

This clonotype has at least ten counts. V and J are TRBV5-1 and TRBJ1-1; weak D call: TRBD1 (5 bases). The V and J ends lost 4 bases and 5 bases respectively, with 15 bases between them. This CDR3 comprises 14 residues. The V gene's germline CDR1 is SGHRS and CDR2 YFSETQ. The CDR3 DNA sequence: TGCGCCAGCAGCGAACCGACAGTGGGGACTGAAGCTTTCTTT. Its protein product is CASSEPTVGTEAFF.

There are many counts of this clonotype. The rearrangement links TRBV30 to TRBJ2-2; D ambiguous. The ends were cut back, 0 bases at V and 4 bases at J, with 6 bases in the middle. The CDR3 has 13 amino acids. CDR1 GTSNPN and CDR2 SVGIG come from the germline V gene (reference sequence). CDR3 region: CAWSVLSTGELFF. In DNA, the CDR3 is TGTGCCTGGAGTGTACTGAGCACCGGGGAGCTGTTTTTT.

This clonotype came up many times. One junction end disagrees with the germline gene, perhaps due to a read error. The chain couples TRBV20-1 to TRBJ2-1; tentatively, D is TRBD1 or TRBD2 (6 bases each). Germline lookup yields CDR1 DFQATT and CDR2 SNEGSKA (reference sequence). This CDR3 is 17 amino acids long. CDR3 coding DNA: TGCTGTGCTAGACCTAAACCGCTCAGGGGACTTTACAATGAGCAGTTCTTC. Its protein is CCARPKPLRGLYNEQFF.

This clonotype was counted ten times or more. The chain couples TRBV5-1 to TRBJ2-3, with D tentatively TRBD2 (5 bases). The CDR3 is made up of 13 amino acids. V was trimmed by 0 bases and J by 9 bases, leaving 11 bases between them. Per the germline V gene, CDR1 is SGHRS and CDR2 is YFSETQ. The CDR3 nucleotides read TGCGCCAGCAGCTTGGGCCTCGGGGAGACGCAGTATTTT. This translates into CASSLGLGETQYF.

This clonotype was observed a few times. The junction departs from germline at one end; a sequencing error may be responsible. V usage is TRBV20-1 and J usage is TRBJ2-1, with 12 bases identical to TRBD2. The CDR3 is 16 residues long. Germline V CDR1 and CDR2: DFQATT, SNEGSKA (reference sequence). The CDR3 here is CCAPTSSGGVLNEQFF. The CDR3 DNA reads TGCTGTGCTCCCACCTCTAGCGGGGGGGTCTTGAATGAGCAGTTCTTC.

At least ten counts were recorded for this clonotype. This chain connects TRBV12-5 to TRBJ1-2; possible D gene TRBD1, 5 bases. The ends were cut back, 3 bases at V and 4 bases at J, with 12 bases in the middle. This CDR3 comprises 14 residues. Per germline, CDR1 LGHNT and CDR2 FRNRAP. CDR3 amino acids: CASGFPGRTYGYTF. CDR3 in DNA: TGTGCTAGTGGTTTCCCGGGACGGACCTATGGCTACACCTTC.

The chain has TRBV7-2 and TRBJ2-3; D is unclear. The CDR3 is made up of 16 amino acids. The ends were cut back, 1 base at V and 2 bases at J, with 13 bases in the middle. Germline CDR1 and CDR2: SGHTA and FQGNSA. CDR3 amino acids: CASSLGQTQLTDTQYF. CDR3 coding DNA: TGTGCCAGCAGCTTAGGCCAAACCCAACTCACAGATACGCAGTATTTT.

This clonotype was counted at least ten times. The gene calls are TRBV24-1 and TRBJ2-3; D might be TRBD1 or TRBD2, each matching 5 bases. Trimming took 0 bases from V and 7 from J, leaving 13 bases between them. This CDR3 is 15 amino acids long. Germline V CDR1 and CDR2: KGHDR, SFDVKD. CDR3 protein: CATSDLGTRLNTQYF. CDR3 sequence (DNA): TGTGCCACCAGTGATTTGGGGACGAGGCTTAATACGCAGTATTTT.

At least ten counts were recorded for this clonotype. The CDR3: CSAYPPGQGIYGYTF. CDR3 nucleotides: TGCAGTGCTTATCCCCCGGGACAGGGGATCTATGGCTACACCTTC. This chain connects TRBV20-1 to TRBJ1-2, with 10 nucleotides matching TRBD1. Germline lookup yields CDR1 DFQATT and CDR2 SNEGSKA (reference sequence). The CDR3 is 15 residues long. Trimming cost V 5 bases and J 4 bases; bases outside gene matches: 10.

This clonotype was seen ten or more times. One end of the junction is discordant with germline, which a read error may explain. The chain joins TRBV20-1 to TRBJ2-5; 10 bases line up with TRBD1. CDR3 length: 14 residues. Germline V gene lookup returns CDR1 DFQATT and CDR2 SNEGSKA (reference sequence). The CDR3 coding sequence is TGCAGTGCTAGGACAGGGGGCGACCATGAGACCCAGTACTTC. It is translated as CSARTGGDHETQYF.

This clonotype was counted many times. The chain is built from TRBV6-5 and TRBJ1-1; D is perhaps TRBD1 (6 bases). CDR1 MNHEY and CDR2 SVGAGI come from the germline V gene. Trimming cost V 2 bases and J 8 bases, with 18 bases left between them. The CDR3 has 15 residues. CDR3 residues: CASSYVVDRSLEAFF. In DNA form, the CDR3 reads TGTGCCAGCAGTTACGTAGTCGACAGGAGCTTAGAAGCTTTCTTT.